In its sample, the clone carrying this T cell receptor (beta chain) was seen once. This entry belongs to a study of shared clonotypes between healthy human individuals. The repertoire was sequenced with immunoSEQ multiplex PCR; TCRdb's copy has only in-frame clones and lacks some. Of hundreds of thousands of clones in the sample, roughly 70% were seen once. Trimming took 5 bases from V and 8 from J, leaving 10 bases between them. Germline CDR1 LNHNV, CDR2 YYDKDF (reference sequence). This CDR3 comprises 12 residues. The TCR was taken from a woman in her 30s in good health. The chain employs TRBV15 and TRBJ2-1, with D possibly being TRBD1 (6 bases). The sample consisted of memory CD4+ T cells sorted from blood. The subset: CD45RA-negative fraction. CDR3 in DNA: TGTGCCACCAGCGTACAGGGTTATGAGCAGTTCTTC. Protein sequence: CATSVQGYEQFF.